This passage covers 10 T cell receptor beta chains from one sample sequenced in a study of vaccination and CD4 T cells after COVID-19. This sample's treatment: approximately nine-day PBMC culture with coronavirus spike peptide pools or control peptides (ViraFEST assay). Antigen specificity for these receptors is unknown. At the Johns Hopkins FTIC core, DNA taken from cultured CD4+ T cells was sequenced by way of the Oncomine TCR Beta short-read assay. TCRdb independently ran MiXCR on the PCR reads; one entry per CDR3 protein. The data contain under 30,000 distinct CDR3 sequences, about 67% of them singletons. The material was CD4+ T cells from blood, cultured in vitro, obtained after SARS-CoV-2 vaccination. The receptors shown here come from a human donor who received a COVID-19 vaccine.

The V gene is TRBV20-1, the J gene TRBJ2-5; D perhaps matches TRBD2 (6 bases). In germline, CDR1 is DFQATT, CDR2 SNEGSKA (reference sequence). V was cut by 3 bases and J by 1 base, with 12 bases left in between. This CDR3 contains 14 residues. The CDR3 loop is CSARIRRGQETQYF. The CDR3 DNA is TGCAGTGCTAGGATCAGGCGGGGCCAAGAGACCCAGTACTTC.

Relative to its sample, this clonotype is medium-sized. The CDR3 region is CASSDPRTDTQYF. In DNA, the CDR3 is TGTGCCAGCAGTGACCCTCGCACAGATACGCAGTATTTT. The chain has TRBV27 and TRBJ2-3; no clear D. V was pared by 5 bases and J by 1 base, with 7 bases between. CDR3 size: 13 residues. CDR1 MNHEY and CDR2 SMNVEV come from the germline V gene (reference sequence).

This rearrangement joins TRBV6-1 to TRBJ1-2, with D uncertain. V was shortened by 7 bases and J by 4 bases, with 10 bases between the two germline ends. CDR3 length: 12 amino acids. Per the germline V gene, CDR1 is MNHNS and CDR2 is SASEGT. CDR3 coding DNA: TGTGCCAGCACCGGATGGAGCTATGGCTACACCTTC. This sequence encodes CASTGWSYGYTF.

The CDR3 nucleotides read TGTGCCACCAGCTCGGCGGGGGGGGCGGAGACCCAGTACTTC. This sequence encodes CATSSAGGAETQYF. The chain is built from TRBV24-1 and TRBJ2-5, with 9 bases matching TRBD2. Germline CDR1 KGHDR, CDR2 SFDVKD. The CDR3 has 14 residues. After removal of 7 bases from V and 5 bases from J, the junction contained 7 bases not matched to a gene.

The J gene is TRBJ1-1, the V gene TRBV18; D is unresolved. Germline CDR1 KGHSH, CDR2 LQKENI. This CDR3 contains 13 residues. V lost 6 bases, J lost 0 bases, and 8 bases lay in between. The CDR3 here is CASSNTVNTEAFF. The CDR3 nucleotides read TGTGCCAGCTCCAACACAGTGAACACTGAAGCTTTCTTT.

The chain links TRBV19 to TRBJ1-5; TRBD1 might be the D (6 bases). CDR3 size: 15 residues. The germline V gene has CDR1 LNHDA and CDR2 SQIVND (reference sequence). The ends were cut back, 6 bases at V and 6 bases at J, with 18 bases in the middle. In DNA form, the CDR3 reads TGTGCCAGTAGCCTAAGTGGGGGGGCGACTCAGCCCCAGCATTTT. Amino acid sequence: CASSLSGGATQPQHF.

The V gene is TRBV6-1, the J gene TRBJ1-5; no definite D call. V dropped 6 bases and J dropped 0 bases, with 12 bases sitting between them. Germline V gene sequence: CDR1 MNHNS, CDR2 SASEGT. The CDR3 is 15 amino acids. The CDR3 DNA sequence: TGTGCCAGCAGCCCGGACTGGAATAGCAATCAGCCCCAGCATTTT. This encodes CASSPDWNSNQPQHF.

The rearrangement uses TRBV7-9 and TRBJ1-1, with TRBD1 as a possible D gene (5 bases). V was trimmed by 5 bases and J by 0 bases, leaving 13 bases between them. Looked up from germline, CDR1 is SEHNR and CDR2 is FQNEAQ (reference sequence). The CDR3 extends over 15 amino acids. The CDR3 reads CASSPWTNLNTEAFF. The CDR3 DNA is TGTGCCAGCAGCCCGTGGACAAATCTGAACACTGAAGCTTTCTTT.

Only a few counts were recorded for this clonotype. V is TRBV20-1 and J is TRBJ2-1; 10 nucleotides align to TRBD2. There are 15 residues in the CDR3. The junction had 6 bases not matched to a gene; V was cut back by 5 bases and J by 2 bases. In germline, CDR1 is DFQATT, CDR2 SNEGSKA (reference sequence). The CDR3 loop is CSAGSGGSPYNEQFF. The CDR3, as DNA: TGCAGTGCTGGTAGCGGGGGGAGCCCCTACAATGAGCAGTTCTTC.

The chain joins TRBV24-1 to TRBJ2-3; D is ambiguous. Trimming left V 12 bases short and J 1 base short, with 13 bases between. This CDR3 has 13 amino acids. Germline CDR1 is KGHDR and CDR2 is SFDVKD. CDR3 residues: CAVHARGTDTQYF. The CDR3 nucleotides read TGTGCCGTCCACGCCCGGGGCACAGATACGCAGTATTTT.